These T cell receptor beta chains were read from a single sample in a study of T cells in localized non-small cell lung cancer. Here immunoSEQ multiplex PCR was the method, and the copy in TCRdb shows in-frame clones only, minus some. Of roughly 32,000 clones in the sample, around 90% are singletons; the top ten hold 3.5% to 5%. Sequencing used peripheral blood mononuclear cells, obtained before any cancer treatment. The receptor set was obtained from a woman aged 35-75 years with stage III lung adenocarcinoma. Each CDR3 is given with its conserved first and last residue. D genes are given only for firm matches. Clone size is stated in some rows and not others, as once, few, many or a class when expanded.

j_call: TRBJ2-1; v_call: TRBV7-8; clone_size: few; d_call: .; cdr3_aa: CASSLVQGSPYNEQFF; cdr3_nt: TGTGCCAGCAGCTTAGTTCAGGGTTCCCCCTACAATGAGCAGTTCTTC
j_call: TRBJ2-1; v_call: TRBV4-2; clone_size: .; d_call: TRBD2; cdr3_aa: CASSQGGVAGEGGNEQFF; cdr3_nt: TGTGCCAGCAGCCAAGGTGGGGTAGCGGGAGAAGGAGGCAATGAGCAGTTCTTC
j_call: TRBJ2-2; v_call: TRBV7-9; clone_size: .; d_call: .; cdr3_aa: CASSLGAPAAGELFF; cdr3_nt: TGTGCCAGCAGCTTAGGTGCCCCAGCGGCCGGGGAGCTGTTTTTT
j_call: TRBJ2-7; v_call: TRBV19; clone_size: .; d_call: .; cdr3_aa: CASSTSTAVYEQYF; cdr3_nt: TGTGCCAGTAGTACCAGTACCGCCGTCTACGAGCAGTACTTC
j_call: TRBJ2-7; v_call: TRBV7-3; clone_size: .; d_call: .; cdr3_aa: CASSPSQGAEQYF; cdr3_nt: TGTGCCAGCAGCCCCTCACAGGGAGCCGAGCAGTACTTC
j_call: TRBJ2-5; v_call: TRBV10-1; clone_size: .; d_call: TRBD1; cdr3_aa: CASSLDRGRTQYF; cdr3_nt: TGCGCCAGCAGCCTCGACAGGGGCAGGACCCAGTACTTC
j_call: TRBJ1-1; v_call: TRBV12-5; clone_size: .; d_call: .; cdr3_aa: CASGLVSSMNTEAFF; cdr3_nt: TGTGCTAGTGGTTTGGTCAGCAGCATGAACACTGAAGCTTTCTTT
j_call: TRBJ2-7; v_call: TRBV28; clone_size: .; d_call: TRBD2; cdr3_aa: CASSLGTTPYEQYF; cdr3_nt: TGTGCCAGCAGTTTAGGGACTACCCCCTACGAGCAGTACTTC
j_call: TRBJ2-5; v_call: TRBV5-1; clone_size: .; d_call: TRBD2; cdr3_aa: CASSPGVRAGVETQYF; cdr3_nt: TGCGCCAGCAGCCCCGGGGTGAGGGCGGGGGTCGAGACCCAGTACTTC
j_call: TRBJ1-1; v_call: TRBV30; clone_size: .; d_call: TRBD1; cdr3_aa: CAWSTGVLTEAFF; cdr3_nt: TGTGCCTGGAGTACAGGGGTTCTCACTGAAGCTTTCTTT
j_call: TRBJ2-5; v_call: TRBV20-1; clone_size: .; d_call: .; cdr3_aa: CRGGLSETQYF; cdr3_nt: TGCAGGGGAGGACTATCGGAGACCCAGTACTTC